One sample yielded the 11 T cell receptor beta chains listed below, sequenced in a study of blood T cell repertoires in COVID-19. Some clones are missing from TCRdb's copy, which holds only in-frame ones; the method was immunoSEQ multiplex PCR. The data contain roughly 10,000 clones, about 85% of them singletons. Sequenced: peripheral blood. The source of these receptors is a man aged 25-40 years with active or convalescent COVID-19.

The rearrangement uses TRBV7-8 and TRBJ1-1; D ambiguous. The CDR3 runs to 13 residues. Germline V gives CDR1 SGHVS, CDR2 FQNEAQ. Trimming stripped 4 bases from V and 1 base from J, with 7 bases between. CDR3 nucleotides: TGTGCCAGCAGCTCGGAGGAGAACACTGAAGCTTTCTTT. Protein product: CASSSEENTEAFF.

The chain combines TRBV6-5 with TRBJ1-6; D is possibly TRBD1 (5 bases). Germline CDR1 is MNHEY and CDR2 is SVGAGI. Trimming pared 2 bases from V and 10 bases from J, leaving 12 bases between. This CDR3 region has 14 residues. The DNA for the CDR3 is TGTGCCAGCAGTTACGGGCAGGGACTCTCACCCCTCCACTTT. Its protein is CASSYGQGLSPLHF.

The CDR3 DNA reads as TGTGCCAGCAGTTGGGACAGATCCTACGAGCAGTACGTC. It yields the protein CASSWDRSYEQYV. The V and J genes are TRBV2 and TRBJ2-7; 7 bases line up with TRBD1. Germline CDR1 SNHLY, CDR2 FYNNEI. This CDR3 comprises 13 residues. V was clipped by 5 bases and J by 1 base; unmatched bases: 2.

The chain recombines TRBV18 with TRBJ1-5; D gene uncertain. Germline V CDR1 and CDR2: KGHSH, LQKENI. CDR3 length: 14 residues. The V gene lost 2 bases and the J gene lost 7 bases, with 12 bases spanning the gap. In DNA, the CDR3 is TGTGCCAGCTCACCAAATCCGGGTGGGCAGCCCCAGCATTTT. Protein product: CASSPNPGGQPQHF.

The V call is TRBV5-1, the J call TRBJ2-1, with 11 nucleotides matching TRBD2. The trim removed 0 bases at V and 6 bases at J, leaving 2 bases unmatched. CDR1 and CDR2 (germline): SGHRS, YFSETQ. CDR3 length: 15 amino acids. The CDR3 DNA reads TGCGCCAGCAGCTTGGCGGGACTAGCGGTCAATGAGCAGTTCTTC. This encodes CASSLAGLAVNEQFF.

The rearrangement joins TRBV3-1 (or the pseudogene TRBV3-2) to TRBJ2-3; 7 bases line up with TRBD1. V dropped 1 base and J dropped 6; count of bases not matched to a gene: 4. Germline CDR1 and CDR2: LGHDT and YNNKEL (reference sequence). The CDR3 length is 14 residues. The CDR3 nucleotides are TGTGCCAGCAGCCAAGGTACAGGGGCGGATACGCAGTATTTT. This translates into CASSQGTGADTQYF.

This chain uses TRBV5-1 with TRBJ2-2; perhaps TRBD1 as D (8 bases). From germline, CDR1 is SGHRS and CDR2 YFSETQ. Trimming cost V 4 bases and J 1 base, with 14 bases left between them. This CDR3 region has 16 residues. The CDR3 sequence: CASSVSGTGNTGELFF. In DNA form, the CDR3 reads TGCGCCAGCAGCGTCAGCGGGACAGGGAACACCGGGGAGCTGTTTTTT.

The V gene is TRBV29-1, the J gene TRBJ2-2; 11 nucleotides align to TRBD1. Losses at the gene ends were 6 bases for V and 7 bases for J; bases not matched to a gene: 7. Germline CDR1 is SQVTM and CDR2 is ANQGSEA. The CDR3 consists of 14 residues. The CDR3 region is CSVDRGRAGGELFF. As DNA, the CDR3 is TGCAGCGTGGACAGGGGGCGCGCGGGCGGGGAGCTGTTTTTT.

V gene TRBV5-1 combines with J gene TRBJ1-5, with 7 bases that match TRBD1. Germline V gene lookup returns CDR1 SGHRS and CDR2 YFSETQ. This CDR3 region has 14 residues. J lost 5 bases, V lost 4 bases, and 6 bases had no gene match. The CDR3 DNA is TGCGCCAGCAGCCTGACAGGGCGACATCAGCCCCAGCATTTT. As protein: CASSLTGRHQPQHF.

This chain joins TRBV19 and TRBJ2-7, with D perhaps TRBD2 (5 bases). Germline values: CDR1 LNHDA, CDR2 SQIVND (reference sequence). The CDR3 totals 13 residues. Trimming took 5 bases from V and 6 from J, leaving 14 bases between them. In nucleotides, the CDR3 is TGTGCCAGTAGTGCCGGAACGGGGTCCGAGCAGTACTTC. Amino acids: CASSAGTGSEQYF.

This chain joins TRBV7-2 and TRBJ1-2, with 7 bases fitting TRBD1. V shed 6 bases, J shed 7 bases, and the junction held 17 bases outside the gene matches. The CDR3 totals 16 residues. Germline V gene data show CDR1 as SGHTA and CDR2 as FQGNSA. CDR3 protein: CASSTRRTGGEGGYTF. DNA for the CDR3: TGTGCCAGCAGTACCCGTAGGACAGGAGGAGAGGGTGGCTACACCTTC.